This T cell receptor (beta chain) was captured in a study of cytomegalovirus exposure and HLA in healthy donors. The CDR3 has 15 residues. The germline gives CDR1 SGDLS, CDR2 YYNGEE. Trimming took 0 bases from V and 5 from J; bases not matched to a gene: 6. Primers for the PCR totalled 60 Vbeta and 13 Jbeta. Method: immunoSEQ multiplex PCR; TCRdb's copy keeps in-frame clones and lacks some. The sample yields about 140,000 clones, around 77% seen once. All the people who gave samples were healthy bone marrow donors. The receptor was isolated from a man aged 30-40 years in good health and CMV-seronegative. The gene calls are TRBV9 and TRBJ2-5, with 8 positions matching TRBD2. Sequenced material: PBMCs. The CDR3 DNA follows: TGTGCCAGCAGCGTAGGAGCGGGGGAGCGTGAGACCCAGTACTTC. Its translation: CASSVGAGERETQYF.